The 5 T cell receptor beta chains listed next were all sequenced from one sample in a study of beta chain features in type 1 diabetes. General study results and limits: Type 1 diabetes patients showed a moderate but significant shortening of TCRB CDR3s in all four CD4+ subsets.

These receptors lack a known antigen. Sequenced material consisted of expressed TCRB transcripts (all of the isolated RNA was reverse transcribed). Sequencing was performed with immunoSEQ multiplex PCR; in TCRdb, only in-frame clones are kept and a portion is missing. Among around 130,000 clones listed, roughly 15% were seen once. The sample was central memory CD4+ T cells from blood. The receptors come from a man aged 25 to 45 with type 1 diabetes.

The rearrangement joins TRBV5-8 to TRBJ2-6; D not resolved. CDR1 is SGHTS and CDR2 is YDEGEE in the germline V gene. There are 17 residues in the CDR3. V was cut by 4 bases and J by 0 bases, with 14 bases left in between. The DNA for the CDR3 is TGTGCCAGCAGCGCACTGACCGTACGCTCTGGGGCCAACGTCCTGACTTTC. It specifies CASSALTVRSGANVLTF.

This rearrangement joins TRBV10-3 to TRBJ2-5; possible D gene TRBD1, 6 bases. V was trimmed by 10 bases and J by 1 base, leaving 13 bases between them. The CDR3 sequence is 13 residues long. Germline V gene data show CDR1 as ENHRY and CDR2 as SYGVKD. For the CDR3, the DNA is TGTGCCAGCGGAACAGGGTCCCAAGAGACCCAGTACTTC. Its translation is CASGTGSQETQYF.

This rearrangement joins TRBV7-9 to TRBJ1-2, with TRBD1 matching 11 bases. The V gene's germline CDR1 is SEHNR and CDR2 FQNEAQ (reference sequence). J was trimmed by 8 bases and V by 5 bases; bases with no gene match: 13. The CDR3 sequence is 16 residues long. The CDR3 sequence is CASSLPLGQGVGGYTF. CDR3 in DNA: TGTGCCAGCAGCCTCCCCCTGGGACAGGGGGTAGGGGGCTACACCTTC.

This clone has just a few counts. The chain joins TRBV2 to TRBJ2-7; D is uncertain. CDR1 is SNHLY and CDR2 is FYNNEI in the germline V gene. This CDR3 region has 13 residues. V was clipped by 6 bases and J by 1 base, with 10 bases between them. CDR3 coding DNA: TGTGCCAGCAGAAGGACGTCGTCCTACGAGCAGTACTTC. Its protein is CASRRTSSYEQYF.

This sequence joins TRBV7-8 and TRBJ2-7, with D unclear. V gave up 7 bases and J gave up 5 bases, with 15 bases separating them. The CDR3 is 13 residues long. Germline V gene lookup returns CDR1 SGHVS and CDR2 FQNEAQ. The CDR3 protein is CASMDGTIDEQYF. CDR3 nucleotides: TGTGCCAGCATGGACGGCACGATCGACGAGCAGTACTTC.